The 24 T cell receptor beta chains in this list originate from one sample, sequenced in a study of blood T cell repertoires in COVID-19. Sequenced by immunoSEQ multiplex PCR; TCRdb stores in-frame clones only, minus some. The table includes roughly 96,000 clones, about 86% detected once. Sequencing was carried out using peripheral blood. The receptors stem from a man aged 55-75 years with acute or convalescent COVID-19.

There are many counts of this clone. The V and J genes are TRBV11-3 and TRBJ2-3; D unclear. V was shortened by 3 bases and J by 3 bases, with 7 bases between the two germline ends. Germline V gives CDR1 SGHNT, CDR2 YENEEA. The CDR3 has 13 residues. CDR3 loop: CASSLAPTDTQYF. CDR3 DNA sequence: TGTGCCAGCAGCTTGGCTCCGACAGATACGCAGTATTTT.

The V call is TRBV7-6, the J call TRBJ2-1; TRBD1 agrees at 8 bases. CDR1 and CDR2 (germline): SGHVS, FNYEAQ. V lost 1 base to trimming and J lost 4 bases; unmatched junction nucleotides: 9. The CDR3 has 17 amino acids. The CDR3 reads CASSLGVGTGRYNEQFF. The CDR3 DNA reads TGTGCCAGCAGCTTAGGGGTGGGGACAGGAAGATACAATGAGCAGTTCTTC.

V is TRBV5-5 and J is TRBJ2-2; TRBD1 is a possible D gene (7 bases). CDR1 SGHKS and CDR2 YYEKEE come from the germline V gene (reference sequence). Trimming cost V 4 bases and J 3 bases, with 16 bases left between them. The CDR3 has 16 amino acids. CDR3 amino acids: CASSPSGGLYTGELFF. The CDR3 DNA follows: TGTGCCAGCAGCCCATCAGGGGGGCTTTACACCGGGGAGCTGTTTTTT.

This clone came up a few times. The gene calls are TRBV5-1 and TRBJ2-3, with D possibly TRBD1 on 5 matching bases. Trimming removed 4 bases from V and 5 bases from J, with 20 bases in between. This CDR3 has 16 residues. Germline-derived CDR1 and CDR2 are SGHRS and YFSETQ. The CDR3, as DNA: TGCGCCAGCAGCCTCATGGGGCCGGCCGTGGGAGATACGCAGTATTTT. It specifies CASSLMGPAVGDTQYF.

The genes are TRBV7-2 and TRBJ1-1; D is ambiguous. With 6 bases removed from V and 2 bases from J, the gap between germline ends came to 13 bases. The germline V gene has CDR1 SGHTA and CDR2 FQGNSA. The CDR3 is 14 amino acids. CDR3 in DNA: TGTGCCAGCAGTTCGAGGACGGGAAACACTGAAGCTTTCTTT. Its protein is CASSSRTGNTEAFF.

A single count supports this clone. Germline is not matched at one junction end, which may reflect a read error. The chain links TRBV29-1 to TRBJ1-1; 8 bases match TRBD1. The CDR3 is 12 residues long. From germline, CDR1 is SQVTM and CDR2 ANQGSEA. CDR3 amino acids: CSVLLGQAEAFF. DNA of the CDR3: TGCAGCGTCCTTTTGGGACAGGCTGAGGCTTTCTTT. Variable domain in full (rest from reference TRBV29-1 and TRBJ1-1): SAVISQKPSRDICQRGTSLTIQCQVDSQVTMMFWYRQQPGQSLTLIATANQGSEATYESGFVIDKFPISRPNLTFSTLTVSNMSPEDSSIYLCSVLLGQAEAFFGQGTRLTVV.

J is TRBJ2-7 and V is TRBV19; possibly TRBD1 for D (5 bases). Germline lookup yields CDR1 LNHDA and CDR2 SQIVND (reference sequence). The length of the CDR3 is 15 residues. The V end lost 7 bases, the J end lost 5 bases, and 21 bases lay between the germline ends. The DNA for the CDR3 is TGTGCCAGTACCCGCAACGTACTTCAGGGCAACGAGCAGTACTTC. Translating it yields CASTRNVLQGNEQYF.

The chain combines TRBV18 with TRBJ2-5; 7 bases are shared with TRBD2. CDR1 and CDR2 (germline): KGHSH, LQKENI. The junction had 9 bases not matched to a gene; V was cut back by 6 bases and J by 2 bases. This CDR3 has 15 amino acids. This chain's CDR3 is CASSPRQGGQETQYF. The CDR3 region has the DNA TGTGCCAGCTCCCCTCGGCAGGGAGGGCAAGAGACCCAGTACTTC.

The chain links TRBV30 to TRBJ1-1, with 8 bases aligning to TRBD1. The V gene's germline CDR1 is GTSNPN and CDR2 SVGIG (reference sequence). The CDR3 is 15 residues long. For the CDR3, the DNA is TGTGCACTTGGAGAGGTGGGCAGGGGGCCCACTGAAGCTTTCTTT. This sequence encodes CALGEVGRGPTEAFF. The full variable domain, its missing parts supplied by reference TRBV30 and TRBJ1-1, is SQTIHQWPATLVQPVGSPLSLECTVEGTSNPNLYWYRQAAGRGLQLLFYSVGIGQISSEVPQNLSASRPQDRQFILSSKKLLLSDSGFYLCALGEVGRGPTEAFFGQGTRLTVV.

This sequence joins TRBV3-1 (or the pseudogene TRBV3-2) and TRBJ1-2; D is undetermined. Germline V gives CDR1 LGHDT, CDR2 YNNKEL (reference sequence). The CDR3 loop spans 11 amino acids. Trimming removed 4 bases from V and 8 bases from J, with 8 bases in between. CDR3 loop: CASSPGYGYTF. CDR3 nucleotides: TGTGCCAGCAGCCCGGGTTACGGCTACACCTTC.

The chain is built from TRBV4-2 and TRBJ2-1, with D possibly being TRBD1 (7 bases). V was clipped by 3 bases and J by 9 bases, with 15 bases between them. The CDR3 extends over 14 amino acids. CDR1 is LGHNA and CDR2 is YNFKEQ in the germline V gene. CDR3 residues: CASSQTTGTSEQFF. The CDR3 DNA sequence: TGTGCCAGCAGCCAGACGACAGGGACTTCTGAGCAGTTCTTC.

The chain carries TRBV6-2 or TRBV6-3 and TRBJ1-1, with D hard to call. V lost 0 bases and J 1 base, leaving 12 bases between the germline ends. CDR1 and CDR2 (germline): MNHEY, SVGEGT. CDR3 length equals 16 residues. The CDR3 DNA follows: TGTGCCAGCAGTTACTCGATAATCCCGGGGAACACTGAAGCTTTCTTT. Translating it yields CASSYSIIPGNTEAFF.

This clone was counted once. V is TRBV6-5 and J is TRBJ2-5; TRBD2 matches at 9 bases. The CDR3 length is 15 residues. Germline V gene sequence: CDR1 MNHEY, CDR2 SVGAGI. J was trimmed by 5 bases and V by 5 bases; bases with no gene match: 9. The CDR3 spells CASSHLSGSGETQYF. The CDR3 DNA reads as TGTGCCAGCAGTCACCTTAGCGGGAGTGGGGAGACCCAGTACTTC.

Only one count was recorded for this clone. The rearrangement joins TRBV11-2 to TRBJ2-5; TRBD2 matches at 13 bases. The junction had 7 bases not matched to a gene; V was cut back by 11 bases and J by 4 bases. The CDR3 loop spans 14 amino acids. CDR1 and CDR2 from the germline V gene are SGHAT and FQNNGV. The CDR3 bases are TGTGCCCGGACTAGCGGGAGTAGCGTAGAGACCCAGTACTTC. Amino acid sequence: CARTSGSSVETQYF.

This clone occurred a few times. This chain links TRBV18 with TRBJ1-4, with a weak D call TRBD1 (5 bases). Trimming stripped 1 base from V and 6 bases from J, with 12 bases between. The CDR3 has 15 amino acids. CDR1 is KGHSH and CDR2 is LQKENI in the germline V gene. CDR3 in amino acids: CASSPRGGADEKLFF. The CDR3 coding sequence is TGTGCCAGCTCACCACGAGGAGGGGCGGATGAAAAACTGTTTTTT.

This chain joins TRBV5-1 and TRBJ2-2; 8 bases are shared with TRBD1. Germline assignment: CDR1 SGHRS and CDR2 YFSETQ. This CDR3 is built from 15 residues. Trimming cost V 4 bases and J 4 bases; bases outside gene matches: 6. This CDR3 reads CASSPGQAITGELFF. In DNA, the CDR3 is TGCGCCAGCAGCCCGGGACAGGCAATCACCGGGGAGCTGTTTTTT.

The chain has TRBV27 and TRBJ2-3, with unresolved D. The CDR3 has 13 amino acids. Germline V gene lookup returns CDR1 MNHEY and CDR2 SMNVEV (reference sequence). V shed 2 bases and J shed 3 bases, with 6 bases lying between them. The CDR3 loop reads CASSLLRTDTQYF. The CDR3 nucleotides are TGTGCCAGCAGTTTACTGCGGACAGATACGCAGTATTTT.

The CDR3 sequence is CASSPLEAEETQYF. Written as DNA, the CDR3 is TGTGCCAGCTCACCCCTTGAGGCAGAGGAGACCCAGTACTTC. The chain employs TRBV18 and TRBJ2-5; D gene uncertain. Germline V gene data show CDR1 as KGHSH and CDR2 as LQKENI. The CDR3 extends over 14 amino acids. The V end lost 3 bases, the J end lost 5 bases, and 13 bases lay between the germline ends.

The rearrangement uses TRBV30 and TRBJ2-2; D may be TRBD1 (5 bases). With 3 bases removed from V and 7 bases from J, the gap between germline ends came to 9 bases. CDR1 GTSNPN and CDR2 SVGIG come from the germline V gene (reference sequence). The CDR3 extends over 12 amino acids. DNA for the CDR3: TGTGCCTGGAGCCTAGGGGTCGGGGAGCTGTTTTTT. Translation: CAWSLGVGELFF.

The chain is built from TRBV5-4 and TRBJ2-5, with 9 nucleotides matching TRBD2. The CDR3 covers 16 residues. V trimming: 4 bases; J trimming: 5 bases; junction bases outside the gene matches: 12. The germline gives CDR1 SGHNT, CDR2 YYREEE (reference sequence). CDR3 coding DNA: TGTGCCAGCAGCGCGTCCCTTAGCGGGAGAGGTGAGACCCAGTACTTC. This codes for CASSASLSGRGETQYF.

The CDR3 DNA reads as TGTGCCAGCAGCTTTAATCGCAGGGGTAAAGACTATGGCTACACCTTC. Translation: CASSFNRRGKDYGYTF. The chain links TRBV11-2 to TRBJ1-2, with D possibly being TRBD1 (6 bases). Germline values: CDR1 SGHAT, CDR2 FQNNGV. CDR3 length: 16 residues. V was pared by 3 bases and J by 3 bases, with 17 bases between.

The gene calls are TRBV6-5 and TRBJ2-1; 14 bases fit TRBD2. The length of the CDR3 is 15 residues. CDR1 and CDR2 from the germline V gene are MNHEY and SVGAGI. V lost 2 bases to trimming and J lost 7 bases; unmatched junction nucleotides: 1. The CDR3 region is CASSYGLAGGNEQFF. CDR3 nucleotides: TGTGCCAGCAGTTACGGACTAGCGGGGGGAAATGAGCAGTTCTTC.

This clone is a singleton in its sample. The gene calls are TRBV11-3 and TRBJ2-7; D unclear. Trimming took off 1 base at V and 2 bases at J, with 9 bases between the two ends. Germline V CDR1 and CDR2: SGHNT, YENEEA. CDR3 length equals 14 residues. The DNA for the CDR3 is TGTGCCAGCAGCTTAGGGCAGTTCCCCTACGAGCAGTACGTC. Translated, it gives CASSLGQFPYEQYV.

The rearrangement joins TRBV3-1 (or the pseudogene TRBV3-2) to TRBJ1-1; perhaps TRBD1 as D (6 bases). Trimming left V 3 bases short and J 7 bases short, with 18 bases between. The germline V gene encodes CDR1 LGHDT and CDR2 YNNKEL (reference sequence). This CDR3 contains 15 residues. CDR3 sequence reads: CASSHGRGGPNEAFF. CDR3 coding DNA: TGTGCCAGCAGCCACGGGAGGGGGGGACCTAATGAAGCTTTCTTT.